Presented here are 27 T cell receptor beta chains from one specimen sequenced in a study of shared clonotypes between healthy human individuals. Cells designated naive CD8 were CD45RO-negative and were positively selected for CCR7, with terminally differentiated effector memory CD45RA+ cells excluded. Libraries were prepared by immunoSEQ multiplex PCR; TCRdb keeps only in-frame clonotypes and omits some of them. The repertoire holds around 2,000,000 clones, roughly 91% seen once, with around 1.7% in the top ten. The sample was naive CD8+ T cells from PBMCs. Receptors were obtained from a man younger than 30 in good health. Some clones in this sample may be carry-over from other donors' samples.

The V gene is TRBV4-1, the J gene TRBJ1-1, with D hard to call. Germline CDR1 is MGHRA and CDR2 is YSYEKL. The CDR3 consists of 15 residues. Trimming removed 0 bases at V and 8 bases at J, with 16 bases between. The CDR3: CASSQDPSTRIEAFF. The CDR3 bases are TGCGCCAGCAGCCAAGATCCGAGCACGCGTATAGAAGCTTTCTTT.

Notes on this clone: Distinct nucleotide sequences in the sample also encode this CDR3. The CDR3 sequence: CASSFGGSSYEQYF. The DNA for the CDR3 is TGTGCCAGCAGTTTTGGTGGGAGCTCCTACGAGCAGTACTTC. V gene TRBV27 combines with J gene TRBJ2-7; D may be TRBD2 (5 bases). The germline V and J ends were trimmed by 3 bases and 0 bases, with 9 bases remaining between them. Germline V gene lookup returns CDR1 MNHEY and CDR2 SMNVEV (reference sequence). The CDR3 loop spans 14 amino acids.

This clone has just a few counts. The rearrangement joins TRBV6-5 to TRBJ1-1; no definite D call. V shed 4 bases and J shed 5 bases, with 14 bases lying between them. The CDR3 totals 14 residues. The germline gives CDR1 MNHEY, CDR2 SVGAGI. The CDR3 spells CASSWLAAETEAFF. CDR3 coding DNA: TGTGCCAGCAGTTGGTTGGCCGCGGAAACTGAAGCTTTCTTT.

This clone was detected once. The chain couples TRBV6-4 to TRBJ2-2; no definite D call. CDR3 length: 15 residues. V was cut by 4 bases and J by 8 bases, with 17 bases left in between. Looked up from germline, CDR1 is MRHNA and CDR2 is SNTAGT. CDR3 residues: CASSASPRGAGELFF. The CDR3 DNA reads as TGTGCCAGCAGTGCGTCCCCCCGCGGAGCGGGGGAGCTGTTTTTT.

In the case of this clone: Other DNA sequences in the sample encode the same CDR3. This chain joins TRBV28 and TRBJ1-5, with 8 nucleotides matching TRBD1. This CDR3 is 15 amino acids long. The germline CDR1 and CDR2 sequences are MDHEN and SYDVKM. With 0 bases clipped from V and 4 bases from J, the junction kept 2 bases outside the gene matches. The CDR3 is CASSLWRQGNQPQHF. The CDR3 DNA follows: TGTGCCAGCAGTTTATGGAGACAGGGGAATCAGCCCCAGCATTTT.

The rearrangement links TRBV28 to TRBJ1-3, with D hard to call. CDR3 length: 15 amino acids. Between the trimmed V and J ends, which lost 1 base and 4 bases, there was a span of 11 bases. The germline CDR1 and CDR2 sequences are MDHEN and SYDVKM. The CDR3 bases are TGTGCCAGCAGTTTATACCAGGCGGCGGGAAACACCATATATTTT. Amino acids: CASSLYQAAGNTIYF. Full variable domain (missing parts from reference TRBV28 and TRBJ1-3): DVKVTQSSRYLVKRTGEKVFLECVQDMDHENMFWYRQDPGLGLRLIYFSYDVKMKEKGDIPEGYSVSREKKERFSLILESASTNQTSMYLCASSLYQAAGNTIYFGEGSWLTVV.

The rearrangement joins TRBV13 to TRBJ1-1, with D uncertain. This CDR3 region has 15 residues. Per the germline V gene, CDR1 is PRHDT and CDR2 is FYEKMQ (reference sequence). The V end was cut by 5 bases, the J end by 3 bases, with 16 bases between. CDR3 loop: CASSPLGQAYTEAFF. In DNA, the CDR3 is TGTGCCAGCAGCCCCCTAGGGCAGGCGTACACTGAAGCTTTCTTT.

This chain uses TRBV2 with TRBJ2-1, with D perhaps TRBD2 (5 bases). The germline CDR1 and CDR2 sequences are SNHLY and FYNNEI. CDR3 length: 13 amino acids. The V and J ends lost 8 bases and 4 bases respectively, with 12 bases between them. The CDR3 bases are TGTGCCAGCCTGGGTTCGGGGTACAATGAGCAGTTCTTC. Its protein product is CASLGSGYNEQFF.

The gene calls are TRBV29-1 and TRBJ2-3, with D perhaps matching TRBD2 (6 bases). V was pared by 0 bases and J by 3 bases, with 13 bases between. This CDR3 contains 15 residues. Looked up from germline, CDR1 is SQVTM and CDR2 is ANQGSEA. The CDR3 reads CSVEDGGFSTDTQYF. CDR3 in DNA: TGCAGCGTTGAAGATGGGGGGTTCAGTACAGATACGCAGTATTTT.

The chain carries TRBV7-6 and TRBJ2-7, with D possibly being TRBD2 (6 bases). This CDR3 has 16 amino acids. Germline V gene lookup returns CDR1 SGHVS and CDR2 FNYEAQ. Trimming stripped 5 bases from V and 0 bases from J, with 17 bases between. CDR3 bases: TGTGCCAGCAGCGAAGTACTGGGGGGAAGCTCCTACGAGCAGTACTTC. Its translation is CASSEVLGGSSYEQYF. The full variable domain, in which reference TRBV7-6 and TRBJ2-7 provide the parts outside the CDR3, is GAGVSQSPRYKVTKRGQDVALRCDPISGHVSLYWYRQALGQGPEFLTYFNYEAQQDKSGLPNDRFSAERPEGSISTLTIQRTEQRDSAMYRCASSEVLGGSSYEQYFGPGTRLTVT.

This sequence joins TRBV5-1 and TRBJ2-1, with 11 bases fitting TRBD2. The germline V gene has CDR1 SGHRS and CDR2 YFSETQ. The CDR3 length is 16 residues. With V trimmed by 4 bases and J by 0 bases, 3 bases remained unmatched. As DNA, the CDR3 is TGCGCCAGCAGCGGGGGACTAGCGGCCTCCTACAATGAGCAGTTCTTC. It is translated as CASSGGLAASYNEQFF.

The CDR3: CASTMTGPYTGELFF. The CDR3 region has the DNA TGCGCCAGCACCATGACAGGACCTTACACCGGGGAGCTGTTTTTT. The V and J genes are TRBV10-2 and TRBJ2-2, with D possibly being TRBD1 (6 bases). The V gene lost 7 bases and the J gene lost 3 bases, with 15 bases spanning the gap. In germline, CDR1 is WSHSY, CDR2 SAAADI. The length of the CDR3 is 15 residues.

This clone was picked up one time. The gene calls are TRBV30 and TRBJ2-1, with 12 nucleotides matching TRBD2. The CDR3 length is 16 residues. Germline CDR1 reads GTSNPN; CDR2 reads SVGIG (reference sequence). V lost 3 bases, J lost 2 bases, and 5 bases stayed unmatched. The CDR3, as DNA: TGTGCCTGGAGGCTAGCGGGAGGGGGACCCTACAATGAGCAGTTCTTC. This codes for CAWRLAGGGPYNEQFF.

The gene calls are TRBV5-8 and TRBJ1-1; the D gene is possibly TRBD1 (5 bases). The V gene lost 2 bases and the J gene lost 1 base, with 15 bases spanning the gap. The CDR3 covers 16 residues. CDR1 and CDR2 from the germline V gene are SGHTS and YDEGEE. CDR3 sequence reads: CASSFGIEQENTEAFF. CDR3 bases: TGTGCCAGCAGCTTTGGTATTGAACAGGAGAACACTGAAGCTTTCTTT.

This clone has a handful of counts. V is TRBV19 and J is TRBJ1-5, with TRBD1 as a possible D gene (5 bases). CDR3 length: 14 residues. Trimming stripped 5 bases from V and 1 base from J, with 9 bases between. Per the germline V gene, CDR1 is LNHDA and CDR2 is SQIVND (reference sequence). This chain's CDR3 is CASSWQGSNQPQHF. In nucleotides, the CDR3 is TGTGCCAGTAGTTGGCAGGGAAGCAATCAGCCCCAGCATTTT. The full variable domain, its missing parts supplied by reference TRBV19 and TRBJ1-5, is DGGITQSPKYLFRKEGQNVTLSCEQNLNHDAMYWYRQDPGQGLRLIYYSQIVNDFQKGDIAEGYSVSREKKESFPLTVTSAQKNPTAFYLCASSWQGSNQPQHFGDGTRLSIL.

The rearrangement joins TRBV5-6 to TRBJ1-4, with D unresolved. The V and J ends lost 0 bases and 3 bases respectively, with 3 bases between them. Germline lookup yields CDR1 SGHDT and CDR2 YYEEEE. This CDR3 region has 13 residues. CDR3 residues: CASSLDPNEKLFF. The CDR3 DNA follows: TGTGCCAGCAGCTTGGACCCTAATGAAAAACTGTTTTTT.

The chain recombines TRBV27 with TRBJ2-1, with D possibly called TRBD1 or TRBD2 (6 bases each). This CDR3 comprises 14 residues. The germline V and J ends were trimmed by 5 bases and 8 bases, with 16 bases remaining between them. Per the germline V gene, CDR1 is MNHEY and CDR2 is SMNVEV (reference sequence). The CDR3 nucleotides read TGTGCCAGCAGTCCCCTGGGGGGCCTCGATGAGCAGTTCTTC. Translating gives CASSPLGGLDEQFF.

The J gene is TRBJ1-5, the V gene TRBV4-1, with no clear D. V lost 1 base and J lost 1, with 14 bases in between. The CDR3 contains 17 residues. Germline CDR1 reads MGHRA; CDR2 reads YSYEKL. The chain's CDR3 is CASSQVWGFSSNQPQHF. CDR3 nucleotides: TGCGCCAGCAGCCAAGTCTGGGGATTTTCGAGCAATCAGCCCCAGCATTTT.

The V gene is TRBV28, the J gene TRBJ2-7; TRBD1 might be the D (6 bases). The length of the CDR3 is 17 residues. Trimming removed 6 bases from V and 0 bases from J, with 21 bases in between. Germline V CDR1 and CDR2: MDHEN, SYDVKM. The CDR3 region has the DNA TGTGCCAGCAGCTCCGTGCATAACAGGGTGACCTCCTACGAGCAGTACTTC. It encodes CASSSVHNRVTSYEQYF.

As regards this clone: It may be a read error: a sequence one base away is much more abundant. CDR3: CASSQGQNTGELFF. The CDR3 DNA follows: TGTGCCAGCAGCCAGGGACAGAACACCGGGGAGCTGTTTTTT. This chain joins TRBV7-7 and TRBJ2-2; D is perhaps TRBD1 (6 bases). Per germline, CDR1 SSHAT and CDR2 FNYEAQ (reference sequence). This CDR3 spans 14 amino acids. V dropped 5 bases and J dropped 1 base, with 8 bases sitting between them.

The DNA for the CDR3 is TGTGCCAGCAGCTTAGCGCCGGGACAGGGCTTGAACACTGAAGCTTTCTTT. This codes for CASSLAPGQGLNTEAFF. The V call is TRBV7-9, the J call TRBJ1-1; the match to TRBD1 covers 9 bases. Trimming removed 0 bases from V and 0 bases from J; junction bases left unmatched: 5. The CDR3 has 17 amino acids. Per the germline V gene, CDR1 is SEHNR and CDR2 is FQNEAQ (reference sequence).

The CDR3 bases are TGTGCCAGCAGTTACGGTTCTAGCGGGAGCTACGAGCAGTACTTC. This codes for CASSYGSSGSYEQYF. The J gene is TRBJ2-7, the V gene TRBV6-6; TRBD2 agrees at 10 bases. This CDR3 contains 15 residues. With V trimmed by 2 bases and J by 3 bases, 4 bases remained unmatched. CDR1 is MNHNY and CDR2 is SVGAGI in the germline V gene (reference sequence).

This clone was seen once. The CDR3 bases are TGTGCCAGCAGAACAGGGGGCGCCGGCTATGGCTACACCTTC. Its protein is CASRTGGAGYGYTF. The J gene is TRBJ1-2, the V gene TRBV27; the match to TRBD1 covers 9 bases. CDR1 and CDR2 (germline): MNHEY, SMNVEV (reference sequence). The J segment lost 4 bases and the V segment lost 6 bases, leaving 6 bases of the junction unmatched. The CDR3 sequence is 14 residues long.

CDR3 residues: CASSLGGSRRTEQYF. The CDR3 DNA reads as TGTGCCAGCAGCTTAGGAGGCAGCCGGCGTACCGAGCAGTACTTC. The chain has TRBV13 and TRBJ2-7; D gene ambiguous. V was cut by 0 bases and J by 6 bases, with 15 bases left in between. The CDR3 consists of 15 residues. Germline values: CDR1 PRHDT, CDR2 FYEKMQ (reference sequence).

The chain carries TRBV25-1 and TRBJ2-1; no clear D gene. This CDR3 spans 13 amino acids. Between the trimmed V and J ends, which lost 6 bases and 4 bases, there was a span of 10 bases. The V gene's germline CDR1 is MGHDK and CDR2 SYGVNS. The CDR3 DNA reads as TGTGCCAGCAGCCCGGTTGGGTACAATGAGCAGTTCTTC. Amino acids: CASSPVGYNEQFF.

This clone was recorded once. CDR3 nucleotide sequence: TGTGCCAGCAGCCTAGGGGTGATCGAGGACAGAGAGGCCTATGGCTACACCTTC. Translated, it gives CASSLGVIEDREAYGYTF. The chain joins TRBV28 to TRBJ1-2; D perhaps matches TRBD1 (6 bases). Germline assignment: CDR1 MDHEN and CDR2 SYDVKM. V was cut by 6 bases and J by 4 bases, with 27 bases left in between. There are 18 residues in the CDR3.

This clone was picked up a small number of times. V gene TRBV4-3 combines with J gene TRBJ1-4, with D perhaps TRBD1 (6 bases). The V and J ends lost 3 bases and 5 bases respectively, with 13 bases between them. The CDR3 spans 15 residues. Germline values: CDR1 LGHNA, CDR2 YSLEER. The CDR3 here is CASSQRQVPNEKLFF. The DNA for the CDR3 is TGCGCCAGCAGCCAGCGACAGGTACCCAATGAAAAACTGTTTTTT.